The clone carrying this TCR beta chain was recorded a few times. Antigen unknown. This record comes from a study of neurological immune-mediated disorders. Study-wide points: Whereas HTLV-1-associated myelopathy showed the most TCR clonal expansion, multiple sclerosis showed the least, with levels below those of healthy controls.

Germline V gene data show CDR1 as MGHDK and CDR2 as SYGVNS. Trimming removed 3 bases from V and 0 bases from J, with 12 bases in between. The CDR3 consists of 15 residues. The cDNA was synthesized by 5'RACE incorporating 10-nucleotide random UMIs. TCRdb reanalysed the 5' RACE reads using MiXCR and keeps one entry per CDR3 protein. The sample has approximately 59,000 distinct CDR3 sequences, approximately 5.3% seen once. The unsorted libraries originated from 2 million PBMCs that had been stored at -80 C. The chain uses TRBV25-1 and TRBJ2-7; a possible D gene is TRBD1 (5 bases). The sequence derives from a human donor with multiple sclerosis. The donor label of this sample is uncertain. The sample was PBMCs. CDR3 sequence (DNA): TGTGCCAGCAGTGAGCAGGGCGTCCTCTCCTACGAGCAGTACTTC. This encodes CASSEQGVLSYEQYF.